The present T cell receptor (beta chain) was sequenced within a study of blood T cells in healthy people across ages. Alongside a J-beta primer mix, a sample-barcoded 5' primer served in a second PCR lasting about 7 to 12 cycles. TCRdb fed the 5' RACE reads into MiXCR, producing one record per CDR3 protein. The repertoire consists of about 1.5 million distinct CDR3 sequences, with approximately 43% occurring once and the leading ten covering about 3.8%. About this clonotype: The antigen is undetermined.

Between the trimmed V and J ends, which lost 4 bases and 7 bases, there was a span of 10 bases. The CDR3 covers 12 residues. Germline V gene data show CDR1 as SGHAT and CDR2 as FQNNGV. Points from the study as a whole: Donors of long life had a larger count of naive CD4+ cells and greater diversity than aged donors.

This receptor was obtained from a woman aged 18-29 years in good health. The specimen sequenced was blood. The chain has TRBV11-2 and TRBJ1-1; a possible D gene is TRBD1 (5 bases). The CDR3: CASSSRGDEAFF. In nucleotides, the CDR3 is TGTGCCAGCAGCTCGAGAGGGGATGAAGCTTTCTTT.